What follows are 29 T cell receptor beta chains derived from one specimen sequenced in a study of vaccination effects on CD4 cells after COVID-19. Their recognized antigens are unknown. Sequencing was performed with immunoSEQ multiplex PCR; in TCRdb, only in-frame clones are kept and a portion is missing. This table holds around 49,000 clones, approximately 77% found once. Expansion with viral peptide pools was applied to antigen-specific CD4+ T cells by the ViraFEST assay prior to sequencing. It was after 10 days of culture that CD4+ T cells were isolated. The person had PCR-confirmed SARS-CoV-2 infection between March and December 2020. This specimen consisted of CD4+ T cells from PBMCs cultured with a peptide pool, obtained before COVID-19 vaccination. The receptors come from a human donor who had a prior SARS-CoV-2 infection.

The rearrangement uses TRBV19 and TRBJ1-5; D is possibly TRBD1 (6 bases). The length of the CDR3 is 16 residues. Trimming took 6 bases from V and 1 from J, leaving 16 bases between them. CDR1 LNHDA and CDR2 SQIVND come from the germline V gene (reference sequence). In DNA, the CDR3 is TGTGCCAGTAGAGGGATCGGGGGCCTCAGCAATCAGCCCCAGCATTTT. Translated: CASRGIGGLSNQPQHF. The full variable domain, completed using reference TRBV19 and TRBJ1-5, is DGGITQSPKYLFRKEGQNVTLSCEQNLNHDAMYWYRQDPGQGLRLIYYSQIVNDFQKGDIAEGYSVSREKKESFPLTVTSAQKNPTAFYLCASRGIGGLSNQPQHFGDGTRLSIL.

The genes are TRBV7-9 and TRBJ1-1; D may be TRBD1 (5 bases). The germline V gene encodes CDR1 SEHNR and CDR2 FQNEAQ (reference sequence). The CDR3 consists of 14 residues. Trimming pared 5 bases from V and 10 bases from J, leaving 20 bases between. CDR3 loop: CASSATGGALGAFF. The DNA for the CDR3 is TGTGCCAGCAGCGCAACCGGGGGTGCGTTAGGAGCTTTCTTT.

The chain joins TRBV2 to TRBJ2-6, with D tentatively TRBD1 (6 bases). The CDR3 has 17 amino acids. Germline-derived CDR1 and CDR2 are SNHLY and FYNNEI. Trimming removed 7 bases at V and 0 bases at J, with 16 bases between. CDR3 amino acids: CASTPGHLSSGANVLTF. DNA of the CDR3: TGTGCCAGCACCCCGGGACACTTGAGCTCTGGGGCCAACGTCCTGACTTTC.

This chain links TRBV7-2 with TRBJ2-1, with D possibly being TRBD1 (6 bases). Trimming took 1 base from V and 1 from J, leaving 8 bases between them. The CDR3 runs 15 residues. Germline assignment: CDR1 SGHTA and CDR2 FQGNSA. DNA for the CDR3: TGTGCCAGCAGCTTAGGGGGGCTATCCTACAATGAGCAGTTCTTC. Translation: CASSLGGLSYNEQFF.

The chain uses TRBV13 and TRBJ2-3; D is possibly TRBD1 (6 bases). The CDR3 is made up of 14 amino acids. V gave up 3 bases and J gave up 4 bases, with 11 bases separating them. Germline loops: CDR1 PRHDT, CDR2 FYEKMQ (reference sequence). The CDR3 DNA is TGTGCCAGCAGCTTGTCAGGGGTCCCAGATACGCAGTATTTT. It codes for CASSLSGVPDTQYF.

V and J are TRBV7-2 and TRBJ2-7; tentatively, D is TRBD1 (6 bases). The CDR3 is made up of 13 amino acids. Per the germline V gene, CDR1 is SGHTA and CDR2 is FQGNSA. Between the trimmed V and J ends, which lost 0 bases and 4 bases, there was a span of 7 bases. The CDR3 loop is CASSLATGYEQYF. The CDR3 DNA follows: TGTGCCAGCAGCTTAGCCACAGGGTACGAGCAGTACTTC.

The rearrangement joins TRBV9 to TRBJ1-1; the match to TRBD1 covers 8 bases. V shed 3 bases and J 3 bases; nucleotides not matched to a gene: 4. Germline loops: CDR1 SGDLS, CDR2 YYNGEE. This CDR3 is 14 amino acids long. CDR3 amino acids: CASSALQGDTEAFF. CDR3 coding DNA: TGTGCCAGCAGCGCCTTACAGGGGGACACTGAAGCTTTCTTT.

Worth noting for this clone: In the same sample, other DNA sequences code for this CDR3. V usage is TRBV5-1 and J usage is TRBJ2-7; D ambiguous. The CDR3 covers 13 residues. Germline lookup yields CDR1 SGHRS and CDR2 YFSETQ. V was shortened by 0 bases and J by 3 bases, with 7 bases between the two germline ends. CDR3 DNA: TGCGCCAGCAGCTTGGTCCCAATCTACGAGCAGTACTTC. Translation: CASSLVPIYEQYF.

A single count supports this clone. J is TRBJ2-6 and V is TRBV6-1, with TRBD2 matching over 9 bases. The CDR3 is 17 residues long. The trim removed 4 bases at V and 4 bases at J, leaving 8 bases unmatched. Per germline, CDR1 MNHNS and CDR2 SASEGT. The CDR3 nucleotides read TGTGCCAGCAGTGCGGTTAGCGGGGGCTCCGGGGCCAACGTCCTGACTTTC. As protein: CASSAVSGGSGANVLTF.

The chain has TRBV5-6 and TRBJ1-5; D might be TRBD1 (6 bases). There are 12 residues in the CDR3. The V gene lost 0 bases and the J gene lost 16 bases, with 14 bases spanning the gap. The germline V gene encodes CDR1 SGHDT and CDR2 YYEEEE. The CDR3 sequence: CASSLVGQFQHF. CDR3 bases: TGTGCCAGCAGCTTGGTGGGACAATTCCAACATTTT.

The chain combines TRBV5-6 with TRBJ2-1; 8 nucleotides line up with TRBD1. The CDR3 sequence is 18 residues long. Germline V lookup: CDR1 SGHDT, CDR2 YYEEEE. J was trimmed by 1 base and V by 2 bases; bases with no gene match: 11. The CDR3 region is CASSFRATGVKSYNEQFF. For the CDR3, the DNA is TGTGCCAGCAGCTTCCGTGCGACAGGGGTAAAGTCCTACAATGAGCAGTTCTTC.

The chain carries TRBV2 and TRBJ2-3, with 10 bases that match TRBD1. The CDR3 runs 17 residues. The germline CDR1 and CDR2 sequences are SNHLY and FYNNEI. Unmatched junction bases numbered 17, after V lost 8 bases and J lost 6 bases. The CDR3 DNA is TGTGCCAGCTATACGTCTCGGGGGACAGGGGTTTTCGATACGCAGTATTTT. Its protein is CASYTSRGTGVFDTQYF. Supplemented by reference TRBV2 and TRBJ2-3, the full variable domain reads EPEVTQTPSHQVTQMGQEVILRCVPISNHLYFYWYRQILGQKVEFLVSFYNNEISEKSEIFDDQFSVERPDGSNFTLKIRSTKLEDSAMYFCASYTSRGTGVFDTQYFGPGTRLTVL.

The V and J genes are TRBV3-1 (or the pseudogene TRBV3-2) and TRBJ2-1; D uncertain. The CDR3 extends over 14 amino acids. Germline values: CDR1 LGHDT, CDR2 YNNKEL (reference sequence). V gave up 4 bases and J gave up 7 bases, with 14 bases separating them. The CDR3 bases are TGTGCCAGCAGCCCTTACATCGTGGGAAATGAGCAGTTCTTC. This codes for CASSPYIVGNEQFF.

This chain connects TRBV9 to TRBJ2-2, with D hard to call. The V gene lost 4 bases and the J gene lost 7 bases, with 14 bases spanning the gap. The CDR3 covers 14 residues. CDR1 is SGDLS and CDR2 is YYNGEE in the germline V gene. The CDR3 coding sequence is TGTGCCAGCAGCCCAAGCTCTAGTTACGGGGAGCTGTTTTTT. It yields the protein CASSPSSSYGELFF.

CDR3 sequence: CASSTRQGLLFF. In DNA, the CDR3 is TGTGCCAGTAGTACAAGACAGGGTTTACTGTTTTTT. The chain couples TRBV19 to TRBJ1-4; 7 nucleotides line up with TRBD1. This CDR3 contains 12 residues. The germline CDR1 and CDR2 sequences are LNHDA and SQIVND (reference sequence). J gave up 13 bases and V 4 bases, and 6 bases lay outside the gene matches.

This chain connects TRBV5-8 to TRBJ2-5, with TRBD2 matching 7 bases. CDR3 length equals 15 residues. The V segment lost 3 bases and the J segment 1 base; nucleotides outside the gene matches: 6. Germline V lookup: CDR1 SGHTS, CDR2 YDEGEE. The DNA of the CDR3 is TGTGCCAGCAGCTCGCGGACTAGGATCCAAGAGACCCAGTACTTC. Residues: CASSSRTRIQETQYF.

This chain links TRBV7-9 with TRBJ2-7; TRBD1 matches 11 bases. This CDR3 is built from 15 residues. Trimming at V came to 5 bases and at J to 2 bases, leaving 5 bases not matched to a gene. Per the germline V gene, CDR1 is SEHNR and CDR2 is FQNEAQ (reference sequence). Here the CDR3 reads CASSPRTGGAYEQYF. In DNA form, the CDR3 reads TGTGCCAGCAGCCCCCGGACAGGGGGCGCCTACGAGCAGTACTTC.

This clone was recorded only once. V and J are TRBV5-1 and TRBJ2-7, with D possibly matching TRBD2 (7 bases). This CDR3 comprises 16 residues. The V end was cut by 6 bases, the J end by 0 bases, with 19 bases between. Looked up from germline, CDR1 is SGHRS and CDR2 is YFSETQ. This CDR3 reads CASTRGAGRDSYEQYF. The CDR3 DNA is TGCGCCAGCACCCGGGGGGCCGGTCGGGACTCCTACGAGCAGTACTTC.

The rearrangement links TRBV15 to TRBJ2-7; a weak D match, TRBD2 (5 bases). The CDR3 has 15 residues. V was trimmed by 0 bases and J by 4 bases, leaving 13 bases between them. CDR1 is LNHNV and CDR2 is YYDKDF in the germline V gene (reference sequence). This CDR3 is CATSREVSGNYEQYF. The CDR3 DNA follows: TGTGCCACCAGCAGAGAAGTCAGCGGTAATTACGAGCAGTACTTC. The full variable domain, rest sourced from reference TRBV15 and TRBJ2-7, is DAMVIQNPRYQVTQFGKPVTLSCSQTLNHNVMYWYQQKSSQAPKLLFHYYDKDFNNEADTPDNFQSRRPNTSFCFLDIRSPGLGDTAMYLCATSREVSGNYEQYFGPGTRLTVT.

V is TRBV7-3 and J is TRBJ2-5; D may be TRBD1 or TRBD2 (5 bases each). CDR3 size: 11 residues. CDR1 and CDR2 from the germline V gene are SGHTA and FQGTGA. Trimming took off 5 bases at V and 7 bases at J, with 8 bases between the two ends. This CDR3 is CASSNGGTQYF. CDR3 nucleotides: TGTGCCAGCAGCAATGGGGGGACCCAGTACTTC. Based on the CDR3 plus reference TRBV7-3 and TRBJ2-5, the full variable domain is GAGVSQTPSNKVTEKGKYVELRCDPISGHTALYWYRQSLGQGPEFLIYFQGTGAADDSGLPNDRFFAVRPEGSVSTLKIQRTERGDSAVYLCASSNGGTQYFGPGTRLLVL.

This clone was seen a single time. The V and J genes are TRBV24-1 and TRBJ1-5; 8 bases fit TRBD1. V shed 0 bases and J 2 bases; nucleotides not matched to a gene: 8. CDR3 length: 18 amino acids. CDR1 and CDR2 from the germline V gene are KGHDR and SFDVKD. The CDR3 loop is CATSDLRTGFWGNQPQHF. In nucleotides, the CDR3 is TGTGCCACCAGTGATTTGCGGACAGGGTTCTGGGGCAATCAGCCCCAGCATTTT.

This rearrangement joins TRBV6-4 to TRBJ1-2; 8 bases match TRBD1. This CDR3 spans 14 amino acids. The V gene's germline CDR1 is MRHNA and CDR2 SNTAGT. V gave up 4 bases and J gave up 4 bases; unmatched junction bases: 5. In DNA, the CDR3 is TGTGCCAGCAGTGTCGCAGGGGGCAGCTATGGCTACACCTTC. Translated: CASSVAGGSYGYTF.

This sequence joins TRBV5-1 and TRBJ1-4, with D unclear. Trimming removed 4 bases from V and 7 bases from J, with 8 bases in between. CDR1 and CDR2 (germline): SGHRS, YFSETQ. The CDR3 totals 12 residues. The CDR3 spells CASSGNSEKLFF. The CDR3 bases are TGCGCCAGCAGCGGGAACAGTGAAAAACTGTTTTTT.

The rearrangement links TRBV5-6 to TRBJ2-5; D is possibly TRBD1 or TRBD2 (6 bases each). Per the germline V gene, CDR1 is SGHDT and CDR2 is YYEEEE. V lost 4 bases, J lost 1 base, and 14 bases lay in between. The CDR3 totals 15 residues. CDR3 in amino acids: CASSTGRGPQETQYF. In DNA, the CDR3 is TGTGCCAGCAGCACAGGCCGGGGGCCCCAAGAGACCCAGTACTTC.

The V call is TRBV7-2, the J call TRBJ2-5, with 10 positions matching TRBD2. Germline loops: CDR1 SGHTA, CDR2 FQGNSA. The CDR3 has 15 amino acids. Germline trimming cut 5 bases from V and 5 bases from J; bases unmatched to any gene: 8. CDR3 sequence: CASSPSSGSGETQYF. The CDR3, as DNA: TGTGCCAGCAGCCCATCTAGCGGGAGCGGGGAGACCCAGTACTTC.

This clone was seen only once. The rearrangement uses TRBV5-8 and TRBJ2-5; the match to TRBD1 covers 7 bases. The germline V gene encodes CDR1 SGHTS and CDR2 YDEGEE. The CDR3 sequence is 17 residues long. With V trimmed by 4 bases and J by 0 bases, 12 bases remained unmatched. CDR3 in DNA: TGTGCCAGCAGCCTCGGACTGACAGGGCGTAACCAAGAGACCCAGTACTTC. The encoded protein is CASSLGLTGRNQETQYF.

The chain links TRBV7-3 to TRBJ2-2; tentatively, D is TRBD1 or TRBD2 (6 bases each). The CDR3 has 16 residues. Deletions cut 4 bases from V and 0 bases from J, with 12 bases between. Germline values: CDR1 SGHTA, CDR2 FQGTGA. Here the CDR3 DNA reads TGTGCCAGCAGCTACGTCGGGGGCCCGAACACCGGGGAGCTGTTTTTT. The encoded protein is CASSYVGGPNTGELFF.

This chain links TRBV6-5 with TRBJ2-1, with no clear D. The CDR3 length is 13 residues. Germline V gene data show CDR1 as MNHEY and CDR2 as SVGAGI. Deletions cut 7 bases from V and 7 bases from J, with 14 bases between. CDR3 in DNA: TGTGCCAGCACCGAACAAAGCCCGAATGAGCAGTTCTTC. Translating it yields CASTEQSPNEQFF.

CDR3 in amino acids: CASTSAGLRTYNEQFF. The CDR3 region has the DNA TGTGCCAGTACCTCAGCGGGCTTAAGAACCTACAATGAGCAGTTCTTC. The chain employs TRBV19 and TRBJ2-1, with a tentative D call TRBD2 (6 bases). CDR3 size: 16 residues. Trimming removed 7 bases from V and 2 bases from J, with 18 bases in between. Germline values: CDR1 LNHDA, CDR2 SQIVND (reference sequence).